This section outlines one T cell receptor beta chain sequence together with its context. Its matching antigen is unknown. The sample comes from a study of T cells expressing NK-cell markers. Study-wide results and caveats: Each of roughly six donors carried dominant NKG2C+ clonotypes accounting for about 1.0-7.5% of CD8+ T cells.

CDR1 is LNHDA, CDR2 SQIVND, per germline (reference sequence). CDR3 size: 13 residues. As the method of synthesis, 5'RACE template switching with UMIs yielded TCR beta cDNA. TCRdb re-called the 5' RACE reads; every CDR3 protein appears as one record, without DNA. The sample table includes a few hundred thousand distinct CDR3 sequences. Sequenced: blood T cells: a sorted CD56 or NKG2C T cell subset, CD4+ or CD8+ T cells, or bulk PBMC T cells (not recorded which). The receptor was isolated from a woman between 45 and 65 years old in good health. The gene calls are TRBV19 and TRBJ2-5; TCRdb outputs TRBD2, but without DNA this stays unchecked. The chain's CDR3 is CASSMGSLETQYF.